The 20 T cell receptor beta chains below were found in one sample sequenced in a study of molecular identifiers for immune sequencing clone quantification. TCRdb reprocessed the PCR reads via MiXCR and lists one record per CDR3 protein. The table shows fewer than 45,000 distinct CDR3 sequences, with 20% to 25% occurring only once. The source material was naive CD8+ T cells from blood, with Jurkat cell RNA spiked in. The subset is: FACS-sorted CD8+CD4-CCR7+CD45RA+ naive T cells. The receptors come from a human donor in good health. Some libraries in this study had Jurkat cell RNA spiked in.

This clonotype was recorded at least ten times. The chain recombines TRBV6-5 with TRBJ2-3; no reliable D call. CDR3 size: 15 residues. Trimming took 0 bases from V and 2 from J, leaving 9 bases between them. Looked up from germline, CDR1 is MNHEY and CDR2 is SVGAGI. The CDR3: CASSYSGRPTDTQYF. CDR3 DNA: TGTGCCAGCAGTTACTCTGGCAGACCCACAGATACGCAGTATTTT.

This clonotype was counted ten times or more. The V gene is TRBV12-3 or TRBV12-4, the J gene TRBJ2-3; TRBD2 might be the D (7 bases). The CDR3 runs 15 residues. Trimming stripped 11 bases from V and 5 bases from J, with 23 bases between. Written as DNA, the CDR3 is TGTGCCGTCCCCGCCGAGGGGGGGCAGAAAGATACGCAGTATTTT. It specifies CAVPAEGGQKDTQYF.

This clonotype was counted ten times or more. The chain uses TRBV15 and TRBJ1-4; maybe TRBD1 (6 bases). The CDR3 runs 15 residues. V was shortened by 6 bases and J by 10 bases, with 21 bases between the two germline ends. Germline CDR1 reads LNHNV; CDR2 reads YYDKDF (reference sequence). The CDR3 coding sequence is TGTGCCACCAGTCCCGCGGACAGCACGGCCGGAAAACTGTTTTTT. Its protein product is CATSPADSTAGKLFF.

In its sample, this clonotype was seen once. This may arise from a read error, as a much more abundant clone is one base away. The chain couples TRBV20-1 to TRBJ2-2; 8 positions match TRBD1. The CDR3 has 16 amino acids. Germline CDR1 and CDR2: DFQATT and SNEGSKA (reference sequence). The V segment lost 1 base and the J segment 4 bases; nucleotides outside the gene matches: 8. The CDR3 region is CSARGMDRASTGELFF. The CDR3, as DNA: TGCAGTGCTAGAGGAATGGACAGGGCGAGCACCGGGGAGCTGTTTTTT.

Of note for this clonotype: The junction departs from germline at one end; a sequencing error may be responsible. This chain joins TRBV3-1 and TRBJ1-2, with 9 bases aligning to TRBD1. This CDR3 is 17 amino acids long. Per germline, CDR1 LGHDT and CDR2 YNNKEL (reference sequence). CDR3 nucleotide sequence: TGTGCCGGCAGCCAAGATGTATGGGACAGGGAAGATGATGGCTACACCTTC. This sequence encodes CAGSQDVWDREDDGYTF.

Comments on this clonotype: An end of the junction differs from the germline gene, which may be a read error. The chain has TRBV7-6 and TRBJ2-1, with 7 bases identical to TRBD2. This CDR3 is built from 15 residues. Germline CDR1 is SGHVS and CDR2 is FNYEAQ. CDR3 bases: TGTGCCAGCAGCGCAACTAGCGACCAATACAGTGAGCAGTTCTTC. Protein: CASSATSDQYSEQFF.

This clonotype occurred many times. CDR3 protein: CASSYPDSGPFLAKNIQYF. As DNA, the CDR3 is TGTGCCAGCAGTTATCCCGATTCCGGCCCGTTCCTAGCCAAAAACATTCAGTACTTC. This chain uses TRBV6-6 with TRBJ2-4; D is ambiguous. This CDR3 has 19 amino acids. Trimming removed 3 bases at V and 0 bases at J, with 21 bases between. Germline-derived CDR1 and CDR2 are MNHNY and SVGAGI (reference sequence).

Regarding this clonotype: A much larger clonotype is one base distant, so this may be a read error. V gene TRBV18 combines with J gene TRBJ1-6, with TRBD1 identical over 9 bases. CDR3 length: 15 amino acids. Germline V lookup: CDR1 KGHSH, CDR2 LQKENI. The CDR3 reads CASSPAGQGNSLLHF. CDR3 bases: TGTGCCAGCTCACCGGCGGGACAGGGCAATTCACTCCTCCACTTT.

This clonotype was detected only a few times. This clone may be a read error of a much larger clone one base away. The CDR3 bases are TGCGCCAACAGTCAATCCCCTAATGAAAAACTGTTTTTT. This encodes CANSQSPNEKLFF. The chain carries TRBV23-1 and TRBJ1-4, with D unclear. TRBV23-1 is flagged as an ORF with uncertain function. This CDR3 region has 13 residues.

This clonotype was recorded many times. The chain is built from TRBV10-3 and TRBJ2-2; D gene ambiguous. Germline CDR1 is ENHRY and CDR2 is SYGVKD. The CDR3 totals 15 residues. Deletions cut 0 bases from V and 0 bases from J, with 5 bases between. CDR3 in amino acids: CAISESITNTGELFF. CDR3 nucleotide sequence: TGTGCCATCAGTGAGTCTATAACGAACACCGGGGAGCTGTTTTTT.

At least ten counts were recorded for this clonotype. The rearrangement joins TRBV5-1 to TRBJ2-3; a weak D match, TRBD1 (6 bases). Germline CDR1 SGHRS, CDR2 YFSETQ. The CDR3 consists of 15 residues. Trimming removed 5 bases at V and 4 bases at J, with 17 bases between. CDR3 coding DNA: TGCGCCAGCAGATCTGGGACAATCCCGGCAGATACGCAGTATTTT. Protein sequence: CASRSGTIPADTQYF.

The table lists this clonotype with many counts. The CDR3 is CASSLIPSDGNTIYF. DNA for the CDR3: TGTGCCAGCAGCTTGATCCCATCGGATGGAAACACCATATATTTT. The chain has TRBV5-4 and TRBJ1-3, with D unresolved. CDR1 and CDR2 from the germline V gene are SGHNT and YYREEE (reference sequence). This CDR3 contains 15 residues. V was shortened by 1 base and J by 3 bases, with 11 bases between the two germline ends.

This clonotype was counted ten times or more. This chain links TRBV18 with TRBJ1-1; unclear D gene. CDR3 size: 11 residues. Trimming removed 6 bases at V and 8 bases at J, with 10 bases between. Looked up from germline, CDR1 is KGHSH and CDR2 is LQKENI. The CDR3 coding sequence is TGTGCCAGCTCGTCGGTCGGCGAAGCTTTCTTT. It yields the protein CASSSVGEAFF.

Concerning this clonotype: One junction end disagrees with the germline gene, perhaps due to a read error. The chain couples TRBV27 to TRBJ2-3; D gene unclear. The germline V gene has CDR1 MNHEY and CDR2 SMNVEV (reference sequence). The CDR3 contains 14 residues. CDR3 sequence: CASSLTTHTDTQYF. CDR3 DNA sequence: TGTGCCAGCAGTTTAACTACCCACACAGATACGCAGTATTTC.

V gene TRBV27 combines with J gene TRBJ2-5, with 12 bases lining up with TRBD1. The length of the CDR3 is 19 residues. Germline V gene lookup returns CDR1 MNHEY and CDR2 SMNVEV (reference sequence). V was pared by 2 bases and J by 3 bases, with 13 bases of the junction left unmatched. CDR3 in DNA: TGTGCCAGCAGTTTAGTGGGGACAGGGGGCGGTCTACCCAAAGAGACCCAGTACTTC. It is translated as CASSLVGTGGGLPKETQYF.

The chain recombines TRBV12-5 with TRBJ2-5; no reliable D call. Trimming pared 5 bases from V and 5 bases from J, leaving 9 bases between. Germline CDR1 and CDR2: LGHNT and FRNRAP. CDR3 length: 12 residues. In DNA, the CDR3 is TGTGCTAGTGGTCGCCTGCTCGAGACCCAGTACTTC. Its translation: CASGRLLETQYF.

About this clonotype: This may arise from a read error, as a much more abundant clone is one base away. This rearrangement joins TRBV4-2 to TRBJ2-3, with D perhaps TRBD1 or TRBD2 (5 bases each). Trimming removed 4 bases at V and 4 bases at J, with 12 bases between. This CDR3 contains 14 residues. Germline V gene sequence: CDR1 LGHNA, CDR2 YNFKEQ. DNA of the CDR3: TGTGCCAGCAGCCCCGGGACCTTCGCAGATACGCAGTATTTT. This sequence encodes CASSPGTFADTQYF.

Of note for this clonotype: A much larger clone lies one base from this, so it may be a read error. The J gene is TRBJ2-5, the V gene TRBV2; D unclear. Germline V gene sequence: CDR1 SNHLY, CDR2 FYNNEI. CDR3 length: 10 amino acids. The CDR3 DNA is TGTGTCAGCAGTGACGAGACCCAGTACTTC. This encodes CVSSDETQYF.

This clonotype was seen at least ten times. The V call is TRBV19, the J call TRBJ1-1; 9 bases match TRBD1. The CDR3 totals 18 residues. Trimming removed 7 bases from V and 0 bases from J; junction bases left unmatched: 15. Germline-derived CDR1 and CDR2 are LNHDA and SQIVND (reference sequence). Here the CDR3 reads CASTLMTGGWTMNTEAFF. The DNA of the CDR3 is TGTGCCAGTACTCTAATGACAGGGGGGTGGACAATGAACACTGAAGCTTTCTTT.

This clonotype showed up many times. The rearrangement joins TRBV6-2 or TRBV6-3 to TRBJ1-1; 8 nucleotides match TRBD1. With V trimmed by 4 bases and J by 4 bases, 5 bases remained unmatched. The CDR3 length is 14 residues. Germline loops: CDR1 MNHEY, CDR2 SVGEGT. This CDR3 is CASSSDRVVTEAFF. CDR3 in DNA: TGTGCCAGCAGTTCGGACAGGGTTGTCACTGAAGCTTTCTTT.